The following is a T cell receptor beta chain sequence with its context. The data belong to a study of blood T cell repertoires in COVID-19. Study-wide context: T cells, B-cell-depleted T cells, or PBMCs supplied cDNA or gDNA.

The CDR3 contains 14 residues. The V gene lost 5 bases and the J gene lost 1 base, with 12 bases spanning the gap. Germline CDR1 reads SGHRS; CDR2 reads YFSETQ. Original processing methods: It was from reference gene primer amplification that nucleated cell counts were estimated. Assay used: immunoSEQ multiplex PCR; TCRdb lists only in-frame clones, some missing. V, J and clone size are those of that table, while D and trimming were read from the DNA. The table has about 260,000 clones, around 87% seen once; the top ten hold about 2.1%. The rearrangement joins TRBV5-1 to TRBJ1-1; a possible D gene is TRBD1 (6 bases). Sequencing was performed on peripheral blood. The TCR comes from a woman aged 45 to 65 with acute or convalescent COVID-19. CDR3 protein: CASSYVGQNTEAFF. In nucleotides, the CDR3 is TGCGCCAGCAGTTATGTGGGACAGAACACTGAAGCTTTCTTT.